The 26 T cell receptor beta chains presented below share a single source sample, sequenced in a study of early T cells in non-severe SARS-CoV-2 infection. TCRdb re-derived calls from the 5' RACE reads in MiXCR, one entry per CDR3 protein. The sample carries about 97,000 distinct CDR3 sequences, more than 9.5% recorded once. Sequences were derived from whole blood, sampled at baseline. The source of these receptors is an adult who was a healthcare worker with PCR-confirmed SARS-CoV-2 infection or an uninfected control (not recorded which).

J is TRBJ1-2 and V is TRBV4-2; D unresolved. Per germline, CDR1 LGHNA and CDR2 YNFKEQ. Trimming removed 0 bases at V and 0 bases at J, with 11 bases between. The CDR3 is 16 residues long. The CDR3 loop reads CASSQERASANYGYTF. The CDR3 region has the DNA TGTGCCAGCAGCCAAGAACGGGCGTCAGCTAACTATGGCTACACCTTC.

The chain recombines TRBV11-2 with TRBJ2-3; a weak D match, TRBD2 (7 bases). The CDR3 covers 15 residues. Looked up from germline, CDR1 is SGHAT and CDR2 is FQNNGV. V lost 6 bases, J lost 1 base, and 14 bases lay in between. CDR3 loop: CASSPGAGGTDTQYF. In nucleotides, the CDR3 is TGTGCCAGCAGTCCGGGGGCGGGGGGCACAGATACGCAGTATTTT.

CDR3 sequence: CASSYGRQETQYF. The CDR3 nucleotides read TGTGCCAGCAGTTACGGGAGGCAAGAGACCCAGTACTTC. The chain carries TRBV6-5 and TRBJ2-5; possible D gene TRBD2, 6 bases. Deletions cut 2 bases from V and 2 bases from J, with 6 bases between. Germline loops: CDR1 MNHEY, CDR2 SVGAGI. The CDR3 is made up of 13 amino acids.

The chain is built from TRBV19 and TRBJ2-7; 7 bases fit TRBD1. Germline assignment: CDR1 LNHDA and CDR2 SQIVND (reference sequence). V lost 0 bases, J lost 0 bases, and 11 bases stayed unmatched. The CDR3 totals 18 residues. DNA for the CDR3: TGTGCCAGTAGTATAGAGGGGACAGTCGGCGGAGTCTCCTACGAGCAGTACTTC. Protein product: CASSIEGTVGGVSYEQYF.

This clonotype was detected ten times or more. The chain carries TRBV18 and TRBJ1-6; D ambiguous. The CDR3 consists of 14 residues. CDR1 and CDR2 (germline): KGHSH, LQKENI. V lost 3 bases to trimming and J lost 8 bases, with 11 bases between them. The CDR3 DNA is TGTGCCAGCTCACCCTCTGGCAGCTATTCACCCCTCCACTTT. Its translation is CASSPSGSYSPLHF.

This clonotype came up many times. This chain uses TRBV9 with TRBJ1-6; D is unclear. The CDR3 loop spans 15 amino acids. V shed 0 bases and J shed 6 bases, with 10 bases lying between them. In germline, CDR1 is SGDLS, CDR2 YYNGEE. The CDR3 nucleotides are TGTGCCAGCAGCGTAGATCCTGGCAGTAATTCACCCCTCCACTTT. Its protein product is CASSVDPGSNSPLHF.

The gene calls are TRBV6-1 and TRBJ1-2; 9 bases match TRBD1. Germline-derived CDR1 and CDR2 are MNHNS and SASEGT. This CDR3 contains 15 residues. Trimming removed 10 bases from V and 7 bases from J; junction bases left unmatched: 16. CDR3 in DNA: TGTGCCACTCTCCCCCGAGGGACAGGGTCGCCTGGCTACACCTTC. This sequence encodes CATLPRGTGSPGYTF.

This clonotype was counted ten times or more. J is TRBJ2-7 and V is TRBV5-1; 9 bases line up with TRBD1. CDR3 size: 15 residues. Germline CDR1 SGHRS, CDR2 YFSETQ. J lost 2 bases, V lost 2 bases, and 5 bases had no gene match. The CDR3 is CASSLSGTGPYEQYF. The DNA of the CDR3 is TGCGCCAGCAGCTTATCCGGGACAGGGCCCTACGAGCAGTACTTC.

This clonotype was seen repeatedly, ten times or more. V gene TRBV18 combines with J gene TRBJ1-2; no clear D gene. The CDR3 is 13 residues long. The V end lost 1 base, the J end lost 2 bases, and 5 bases lay between the germline ends. The germline V gene encodes CDR1 KGHSH and CDR2 LQKENI. The CDR3 region is CASSPRANYGYTF. The CDR3 coding sequence is TGTGCCAGCTCACCACGGGCAAACTATGGCTACACCTTC.

This clonotype was counted between two and nine times. This chain connects TRBV6-5 to TRBJ1-4; D uncertain. The CDR3 consists of 11 residues. Trimming removed 6 bases from V and 7 bases from J, with 6 bases in between. Germline CDR1 is MNHEY and CDR2 is SVGAGI. In nucleotides, the CDR3 is TGTGCCAGCAGCCGGGGTGAAAAACTGTTTTTT. It translates to CASSRGEKLFF.

This clonotype has just a few counts. The chain is built from TRBV10-2 and TRBJ2-5; D possibly matches TRBD1 or TRBD2 (5 bases each). The length of the CDR3 is 13 residues. Germline values: CDR1 WSHSY, CDR2 SAAADI. Trimming took off 4 bases at V and 7 bases at J, with 13 bases between the two ends. The CDR3 DNA follows: TGCGCCAGCAGTGGGACCGTTGGGGGGACCCAGTACTTC. It specifies CASSGTVGGTQYF.

This clonotype was found many times. The chain employs TRBV20-1 and TRBJ2-4, with D hard to call. CDR1 and CDR2 from the germline V gene are DFQATT and SNEGSKA (reference sequence). V lost 0 bases and J lost 0, with 9 bases in between. The CDR3 covers 15 residues. The CDR3 region has the DNA TGCAGTGCTAGAGATATAGCACTAGCCAAAAACATTCAGTACTTC. This translates into CSARDIALAKNIQYF.

The table lists this clonotype with many counts. The chain employs TRBV5-1 and TRBJ2-7; 11 positions match TRBD2. Unmatched junction bases numbered 6, after V lost 0 bases and J lost 7 bases. The CDR3 length is 15 residues. Looked up from germline, CDR1 is SGHRS and CDR2 is YFSETQ. As DNA, the CDR3 is TGCGCCAGCAGCTTGGAGACTAGCGGGGCCCGGGAGCAGTACTTC. This codes for CASSLETSGAREQYF.

This clonotype was found a few times. The chain carries TRBV6-5 and TRBJ1-3; D unresolved. CDR3 length: 13 amino acids. The V and J ends lost 5 bases and 2 bases respectively, with 7 bases between them. CDR1 and CDR2 (germline): MNHEY, SVGAGI. The CDR3 DNA reads as TGTGCCAGCAGTCAGACGGCTGGAAACACCATATATTTT. This encodes CASSQTAGNTIYF.

This clonotype occurred a few times. The CDR3 bases are TGTGCCACCGCATCGGGAGGGTCCCGCTACGAGCAGTACTTC. Residues: CATASGGSRYEQYF. The chain uses TRBV15 and TRBJ2-7; TRBD2 agrees at 8 bases. CDR1 and CDR2 (germline): LNHNV, YYDKDF (reference sequence). V was pared by 8 bases and J by 3 bases, with 9 bases of the junction left unmatched. The CDR3 has 14 amino acids.

This clonotype showed up just a few times. The chain carries TRBV3-1 and TRBJ2-1; perhaps TRBD2 as D (6 bases). CDR3 size: 17 residues. V gave up 1 base and J gave up 0 bases, with 13 bases separating them. Germline values: CDR1 LGHDT, CDR2 YNNKEL (reference sequence). The CDR3 protein is CASSQGRAGSSYNEQFF. The CDR3 DNA reads as TGTGCCAGCAGCCAAGGACGGGCGGGGAGCTCCTACAATGAGCAGTTCTTC.

This clonotype was seen a few times. V is TRBV5-1 and J is TRBJ1-1; D unclear. Germline assignment: CDR1 SGHRS and CDR2 YFSETQ. This CDR3 comprises 15 residues. V lost 0 bases and J lost 6, with 15 bases in between. DNA for the CDR3: TGCGCCAGCAGCTTGGAGGTAGGATTTAACGCTGAAGCTTTCTTT. Translation gives CASSLEVGFNAEAFF.

The rearrangement uses TRBV7-2 and TRBJ2-5, with D tentatively TRBD2 (5 bases). Trimming took off 5 bases at V and 9 bases at J, with 10 bases between the two ends. There are 11 residues in the CDR3. Germline CDR1 and CDR2: SGHTA and FQGNSA. The CDR3 bases are TGTGCCAGCAGCCCAAAGGAGGCCCAGTACTTC. Its protein product is CASSPKEAQYF.

This clonotype has at least ten counts. This chain connects TRBV7-6 to TRBJ2-1, with D perhaps matching TRBD2 (6 bases). Trimming removed 2 bases at V and 6 bases at J, with 20 bases between. The V gene's germline CDR1 is SGHVS and CDR2 FNYEAQ. This CDR3 has 17 residues. CDR3 in amino acids: CASSLRTLMGGPNEQFF. CDR3 in DNA: TGTGCCAGCAGCTTAAGAACGTTGATGGGAGGACCCAATGAGCAGTTCTTC.

The chain employs TRBV5-1 and TRBJ1-6; unclear D gene. The V end lost 0 bases, the J end lost 5 bases, and 9 bases lay between the germline ends. The CDR3 extends over 15 amino acids. Germline V gene sequence: CDR1 SGHRS, CDR2 YFSETQ. CDR3 in DNA: TGCGCCAGCAGCTTGGTCAGACCCGATAATTCACCCCTCCACTTT. It yields the protein CASSLVRPDNSPLHF.

There are many counts of this clonotype. The chain combines TRBV5-1 with TRBJ2-7, with 8 positions matching TRBD2. This CDR3 comprises 13 residues. Losses at the gene ends were 0 bases for V and 7 bases for J; bases not matched to a gene: 3. The germline V gene has CDR1 SGHRS and CDR2 YFSETQ. CDR3: CASSLDLAGEQYF. The CDR3 bases are TGCGCCAGCAGCTTGGATCTAGCGGGTGAGCAGTACTTC.

This chain uses TRBV30 with TRBJ2-2; 7 positions agree with TRBD1. Trimming took 4 bases from V and 2 from J; bases not matched to a gene: 1. The CDR3 covers 13 residues. In germline, CDR1 is GTSNPN, CDR2 SVGIG (reference sequence). CDR3 sequence: CAWTGGNTGELFF. The CDR3 region has the DNA TGTGCCTGGACAGGGGGAAACACCGGGGAGCTGTTTTTT. Full variable domain (rest looked up from reference TRBV30 and TRBJ2-2): SQTIHQWPATLVQPVGSPLSLECTVEGTSNPNLYWYRQAAGRGLQLLFYSVGIGQISSEVPQNLSASRPQDRQFILSSKKLLLSDSGFYLCAWTGGNTGELFFGEGSRLTVL.

This clonotype was counted many times. The chain carries TRBV2 and TRBJ1-1, with 9 positions matching TRBD1. Germline values: CDR1 SNHLY, CDR2 FYNNEI. This CDR3 is built from 16 residues. Trimming cost V 3 bases and J 0 bases; bases outside gene matches: 5. CDR3 bases: TGTGCCAGCAGTGATGGGACAGGGTTTTTGAACACTGAAGCTTTCTTT. Translation gives CASSDGTGFLNTEAFF. Variable domain in full (rest from reference TRBV2 and TRBJ1-1): EPEVTQTPSHQVTQMGQEVILRCVPISNHLYFYWYRQILGQKVEFLVSFYNNEISEKSEIFDDQFSVERPDGSNFTLKIRSTKLEDSAMYFCASSDGTGFLNTEAFFGQGTRLTVV.

This clonotype came up many times. J is TRBJ2-1 and V is TRBV3-1; possibly TRBD2 for D (5 bases). The CDR3 consists of 14 residues. Trimming took off 4 bases at V and 4 bases at J, with 11 bases between the two ends. Germline CDR1 and CDR2: LGHDT and YNNKEL (reference sequence). The chain's CDR3 is CASSLSGRYNEQFF. The CDR3 DNA is TGTGCCAGCAGCCTCAGCGGAAGGTACAATGAGCAGTTCTTC.

In its sample, this clonotype was seen once. V is TRBV7-7 and J is TRBJ2-2; 7 bases match TRBD1. The CDR3 is 14 amino acids. Germline CDR1 is SSHAT and CDR2 is FNYEAQ (reference sequence). J gave up 7 bases and V 3 bases, and 5 bases lay outside the gene matches. The CDR3 DNA sequence: TGTGCCAGCAGCTTGGACAGGAACGACGGGGAGCTGTTTTTT. This translates into CASSLDRNDGELFF. Complete variable domain (other parts from reference TRBV7-7 and TRBJ2-2): GAGVSQSPRYKVTKRGQDVTLRCDPISSHATLYWYQQALGQGPEFLTYFNYEAQPDKSGLPSDRFSAERPEGSISTLTIQRTEQRDSAMYRCASSLDRNDGELFFGEGSRLTVL.

The chain employs TRBV30 and TRBJ1-6; D remains ambiguous. Per the germline V gene, CDR1 is GTSNPN and CDR2 is SVGIG (reference sequence). The CDR3 is made up of 11 amino acids. V lost 0 bases, J lost 8 bases, and 2 bases lay in between. The CDR3 nucleotides are TGTGCCTGGAGTGTGGATTCACCCCTCCACTTT. Protein: CAWSVDSPLHF.